These T cell receptor delta chains were read from a single sample in a study of gamma-delta T cells after stem cell transplantation. TCRdb reprocessed the RT-PCR reads through CATT. The sample carries approximately 3,200 delta-chain clones, roughly 22% recorded once. Sequenced sample: gamma-delta T cells. The receptor set was obtained from a human donor. It is not recorded whose cells these are; they may come from a transplant donor. Both conserved end residues are part of each CDR3. Where a row states a size, it is once, few, many or the class of an expanded clone; other rows omit it.

clone_size v_call cdr3_aa
medium-sized TRDV2 CACDTVWGHGSLYTDKLIF
medium-sized TRDV2 CACDRTTGGPYTDKLIF
medium-sized TRDV2 CACDSLHSEGHGLLIF
few TRDV1 CALGEPPPLRTDKLIF
NA TRDV2 CACDTVDLYTDKLIF
many TRDV1 CALGEIPSPRFNRYTDKLIF
medium-sized TRDV2 CACDALLGDPFSAQLFF
medium-sized TRDV2 CACDMLGDEPDKLIF
few TRDV1 CALGELTSYVPWVTFTDKLIF
few TRDV1 CALGELTLPTNTGTDKLIF
few TRDV2 CACDTLGSVIGGDKLIF
medium-sized TRDV2 CACDTGPSTGSSWDTRQMFF
medium-sized TRDV1 CALGVSARSGGSNKLIF
medium-sized TRDV2 CACDDLLGDPWTDKLIF
medium-sized TRDV2 CACDTLEDTLTGGYTGARPLIF
NA TRDV1 CALGEISPLLGDISDKLIF
medium-sized TRDV1 CALGERQTPGGRQKYTDKLIF
medium-sized TRDV1 CALGDLSYRVAAIRKLIF
many TRDV1 CALGEDLPTQTPIRGIHPDKLIF
NA TRAV29/DV5 CAARFPIGKGYTDKLIF